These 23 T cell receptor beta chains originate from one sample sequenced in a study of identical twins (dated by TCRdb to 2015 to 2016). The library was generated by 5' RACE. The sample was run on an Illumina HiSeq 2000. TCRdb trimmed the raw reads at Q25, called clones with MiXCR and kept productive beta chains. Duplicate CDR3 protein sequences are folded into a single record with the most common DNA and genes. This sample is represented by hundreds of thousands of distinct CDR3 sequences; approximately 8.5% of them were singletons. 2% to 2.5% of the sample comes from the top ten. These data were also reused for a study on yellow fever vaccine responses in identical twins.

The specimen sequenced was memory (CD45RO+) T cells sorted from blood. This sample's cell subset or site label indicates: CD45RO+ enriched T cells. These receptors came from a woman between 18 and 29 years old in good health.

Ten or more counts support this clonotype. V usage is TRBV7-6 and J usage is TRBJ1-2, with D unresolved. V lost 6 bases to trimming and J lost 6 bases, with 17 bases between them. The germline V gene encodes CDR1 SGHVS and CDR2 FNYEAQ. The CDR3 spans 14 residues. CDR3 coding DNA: TGTGCCAGCAGTCCAATGGCGGTGTCGGATGGCTACACCTTC. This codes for CASSPMAVSDGYTF.

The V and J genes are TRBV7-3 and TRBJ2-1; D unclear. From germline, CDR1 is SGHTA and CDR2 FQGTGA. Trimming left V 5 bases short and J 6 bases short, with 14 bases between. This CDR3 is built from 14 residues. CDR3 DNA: TGTGCCAGCAGCCGCTCGGGCGACCGCAATGAGCAGTTCTTC. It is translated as CASSRSGDRNEQFF. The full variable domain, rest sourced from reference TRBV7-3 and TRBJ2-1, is GAGVSQTPSNKVTEKGKYVELRCDPISGHTALYWYRQSLGQGPEFLIYFQGTGAADDSGLPNDRFFAVRPEGSVSTLKIQRTERGDSAVYLCASSRSGDRNEQFFGPGTRLTVL.

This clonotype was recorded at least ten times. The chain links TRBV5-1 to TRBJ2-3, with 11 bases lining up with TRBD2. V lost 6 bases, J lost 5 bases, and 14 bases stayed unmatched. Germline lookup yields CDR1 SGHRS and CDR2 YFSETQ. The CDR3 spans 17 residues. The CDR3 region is CASTDPRLAGKGDTQYF. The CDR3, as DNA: TGCGCCAGCACCGACCCCCGACTAGCGGGGAAAGGAGATACGCAGTATTTT.

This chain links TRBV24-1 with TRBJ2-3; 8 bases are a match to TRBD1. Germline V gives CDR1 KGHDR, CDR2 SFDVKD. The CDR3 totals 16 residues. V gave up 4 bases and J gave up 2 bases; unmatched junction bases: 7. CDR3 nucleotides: TGTGCCACCAGTGACCCTCGGACAGGGCACACAGATACGCAGTATTTT. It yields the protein CATSDPRTGHTDTQYF.

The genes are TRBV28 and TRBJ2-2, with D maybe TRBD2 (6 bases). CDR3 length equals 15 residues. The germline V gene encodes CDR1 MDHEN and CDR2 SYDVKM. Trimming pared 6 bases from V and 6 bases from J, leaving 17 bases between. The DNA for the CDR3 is TGTGCCAGCAGCCTCACGGGAGTACGTTCCGGGGAGCTGTTTTTT. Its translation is CASSLTGVRSGELFF.

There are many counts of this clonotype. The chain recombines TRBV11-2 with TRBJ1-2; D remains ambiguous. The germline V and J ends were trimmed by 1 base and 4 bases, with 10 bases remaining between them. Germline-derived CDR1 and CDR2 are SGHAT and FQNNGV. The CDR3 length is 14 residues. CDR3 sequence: CASSLGVSRYGYTF. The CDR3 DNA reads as TGTGCCAGCAGCTTAGGGGTTTCTCGCTATGGCTACACCTTC.

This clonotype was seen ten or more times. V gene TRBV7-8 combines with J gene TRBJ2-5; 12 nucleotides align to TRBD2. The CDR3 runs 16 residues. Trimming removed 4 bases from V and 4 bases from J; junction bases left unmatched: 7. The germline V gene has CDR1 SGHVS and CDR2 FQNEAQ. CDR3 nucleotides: TGTGCCAGCAGCTCCCCGACTAGCGGGGGAATAGAGACCCAGTACTTC. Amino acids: CASSSPTSGGIETQYF.

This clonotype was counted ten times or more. CDR3 amino acids: CASSRPGQGIAQPQHF. The DNA of the CDR3 is TGCGCCAGCAGCCGGCCGGGACAGGGAATTGCGCAGCCCCAGCATTTT. This chain connects TRBV4-1 to TRBJ1-5; the match to TRBD1 covers 9 bases. CDR1 and CDR2 from the germline V gene are MGHRA and YSYEKL. The CDR3 length is 16 residues. With 4 bases clipped from V and 7 bases from J, the junction kept 11 bases outside the gene matches.

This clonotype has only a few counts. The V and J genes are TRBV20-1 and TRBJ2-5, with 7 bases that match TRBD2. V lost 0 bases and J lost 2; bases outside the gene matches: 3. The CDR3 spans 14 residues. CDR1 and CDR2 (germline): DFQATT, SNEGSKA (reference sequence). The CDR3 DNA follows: TGCAGTGCTAGAGATGGGCGGGAGCAAGAGACCCAGTACTTC. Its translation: CSARDGREQETQYF.

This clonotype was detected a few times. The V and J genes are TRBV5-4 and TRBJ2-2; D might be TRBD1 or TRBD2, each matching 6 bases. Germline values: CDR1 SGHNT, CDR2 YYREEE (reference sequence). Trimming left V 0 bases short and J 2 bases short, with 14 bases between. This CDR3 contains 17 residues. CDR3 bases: TGTGCCAGCAGCTTGGCCCAAGGGGGGAGAAACACCGGGGAGCTGTTTTTT. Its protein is CASSLAQGGRNTGELFF. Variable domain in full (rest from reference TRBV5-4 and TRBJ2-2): ETGVTQSPTHLIKTRGQQVTLRCSSQSGHNTVSWYQQALGQGPQFIFQYYREEENGRGNFPPRFSGLQFPNYSSELNVNALELDDSALYLCASSLAQGGRNTGELFFGEGSRLTVL.

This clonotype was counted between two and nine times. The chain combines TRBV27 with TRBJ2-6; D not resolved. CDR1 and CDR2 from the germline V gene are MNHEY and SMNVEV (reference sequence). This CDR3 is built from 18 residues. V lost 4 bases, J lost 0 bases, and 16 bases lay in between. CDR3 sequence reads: CASSSFVAPLSGANVLTF. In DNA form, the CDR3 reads TGTGCCAGCAGTTCATTTGTTGCTCCACTCTCTGGGGCCAACGTCCTGACTTTC.

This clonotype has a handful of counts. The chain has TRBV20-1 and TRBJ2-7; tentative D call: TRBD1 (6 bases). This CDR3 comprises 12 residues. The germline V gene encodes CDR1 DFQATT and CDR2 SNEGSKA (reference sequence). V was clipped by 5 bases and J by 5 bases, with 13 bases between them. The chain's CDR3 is CSAARGRDEQYV. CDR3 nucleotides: TGCAGTGCTGCGAGGGGGAGAGACGAGCAGTACGTC.

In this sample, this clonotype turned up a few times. The CDR3 reads CSARVGDSEQYF. The CDR3 DNA is TGCAGTGCTAGAGTAGGCGATAGCGAGCAGTACTTC. The chain employs TRBV20-1 and TRBJ2-7; no reliable D call. The V gene's germline CDR1 is DFQATT and CDR2 SNEGSKA (reference sequence). The CDR3 consists of 12 residues. Trimming removed 1 base from V and 6 bases from J, with 10 bases in between.

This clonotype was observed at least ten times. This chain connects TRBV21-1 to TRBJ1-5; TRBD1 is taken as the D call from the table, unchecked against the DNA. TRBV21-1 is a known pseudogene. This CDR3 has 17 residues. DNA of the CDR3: TGTGCCAGCAAAGAAAAGGGACAGGGGCCTCCCAATCAGCCCCAGCATTTT. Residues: CASKEKGQGPPNQPQHF.

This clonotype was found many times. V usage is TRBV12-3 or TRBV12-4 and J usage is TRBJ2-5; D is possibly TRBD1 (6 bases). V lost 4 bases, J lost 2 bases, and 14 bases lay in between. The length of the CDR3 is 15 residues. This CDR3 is CASSSEGHLQETQYF. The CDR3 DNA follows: TGTGCCAGCAGTTCCGAGGGACATCTTCAAGAGACCCAGTACTTC.

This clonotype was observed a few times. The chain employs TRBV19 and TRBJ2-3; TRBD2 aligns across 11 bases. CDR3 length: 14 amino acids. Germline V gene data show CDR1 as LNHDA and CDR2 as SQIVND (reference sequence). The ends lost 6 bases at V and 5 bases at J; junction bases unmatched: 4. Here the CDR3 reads CASRTSGKGDTQYF. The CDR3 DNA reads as TGTGCCAGTAGGACTAGCGGGAAAGGAGATACGCAGTATTTT.

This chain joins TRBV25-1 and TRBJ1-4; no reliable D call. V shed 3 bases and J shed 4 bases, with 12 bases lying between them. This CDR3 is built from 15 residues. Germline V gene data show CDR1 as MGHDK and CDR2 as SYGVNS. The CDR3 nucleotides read TGTGCCAGCAGTGATCCAAGGCCCTTTAATGAAAAACTGTTTTTT. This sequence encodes CASSDPRPFNEKLFF.

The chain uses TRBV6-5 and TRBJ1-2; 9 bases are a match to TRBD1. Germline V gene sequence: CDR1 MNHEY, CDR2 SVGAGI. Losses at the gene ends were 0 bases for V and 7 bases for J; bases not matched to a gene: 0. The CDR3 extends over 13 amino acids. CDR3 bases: TGTGCCAGCAGTTACTCGACAGGGGGTGGCTACACCTTC. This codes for CASSYSTGGGYTF.

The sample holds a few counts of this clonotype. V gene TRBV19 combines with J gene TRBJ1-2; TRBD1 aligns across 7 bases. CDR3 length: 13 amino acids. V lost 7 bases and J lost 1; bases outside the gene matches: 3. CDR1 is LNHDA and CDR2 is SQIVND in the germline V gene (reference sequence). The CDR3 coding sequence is TGTGCCAGTACGGACAGGCTTAACTATGGCTACACCTTC. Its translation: CASTDRLNYGYTF.

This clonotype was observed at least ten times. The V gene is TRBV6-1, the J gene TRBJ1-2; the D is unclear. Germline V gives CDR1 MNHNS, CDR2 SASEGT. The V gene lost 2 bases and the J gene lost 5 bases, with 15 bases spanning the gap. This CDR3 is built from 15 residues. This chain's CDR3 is CASSELIGGSYGYTF. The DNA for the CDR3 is TGTGCCAGCAGTGAACTTATTGGAGGGTCTTATGGCTACACCTTC.

CDR3 bases: TGTACCTGCAGTTTAGGGTTGGTCGGGGCAGGGGGCAATCAGCCCCAGCATTTT. Its translation is CTCSLGLVGAGGNQPQHF. The V and J genes are TRBV12-3 or TRBV12-4 and TRBJ1-5; D is perhaps TRBD1 (6 bases). CDR3 length: 18 amino acids.

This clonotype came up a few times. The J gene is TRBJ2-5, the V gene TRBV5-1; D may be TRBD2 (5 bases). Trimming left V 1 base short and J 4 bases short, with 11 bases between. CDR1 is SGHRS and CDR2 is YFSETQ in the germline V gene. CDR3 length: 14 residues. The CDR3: CASSLYGNGETQYF. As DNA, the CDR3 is TGCGCCAGCAGCTTGTACGGGAATGGAGAGACCCAGTACTTC.

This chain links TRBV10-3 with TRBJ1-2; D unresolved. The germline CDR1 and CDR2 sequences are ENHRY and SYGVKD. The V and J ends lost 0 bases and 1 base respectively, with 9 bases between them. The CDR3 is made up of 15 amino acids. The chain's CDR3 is CAISESMAGNYGYTF. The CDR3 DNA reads TGTGCCATCAGTGAGTCGATGGCGGGTAACTATGGCTACACCTTC.